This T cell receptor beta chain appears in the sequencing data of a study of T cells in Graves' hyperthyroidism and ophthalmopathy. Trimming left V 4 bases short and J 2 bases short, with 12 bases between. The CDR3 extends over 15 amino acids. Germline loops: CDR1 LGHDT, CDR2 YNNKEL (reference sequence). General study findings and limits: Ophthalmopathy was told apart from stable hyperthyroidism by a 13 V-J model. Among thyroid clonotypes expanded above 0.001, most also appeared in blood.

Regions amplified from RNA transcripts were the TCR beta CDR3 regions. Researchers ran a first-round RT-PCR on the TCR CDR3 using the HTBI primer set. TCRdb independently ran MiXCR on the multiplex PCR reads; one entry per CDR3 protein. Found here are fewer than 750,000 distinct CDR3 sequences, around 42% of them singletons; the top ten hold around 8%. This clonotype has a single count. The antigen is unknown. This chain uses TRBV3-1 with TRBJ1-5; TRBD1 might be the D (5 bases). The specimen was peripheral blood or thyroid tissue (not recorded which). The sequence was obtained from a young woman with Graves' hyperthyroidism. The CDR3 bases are TGTGCCAGCAGCCCCCGGGGGAAACGCAATCAGCCCCAGCATTTT. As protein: CASSPRGKRNQPQHF.